The rows below give T cell receptor beta chains drawn from one sample of a study of glioma-infiltrating T cells. TCRdb re-analysed the multiplex PCR reads in MiXCR, keeping a single row per CDR3 protein. This repertoire shows about 180,000 distinct CDR3 sequences, more than 35% found once; its top ten account for roughly 5.2%. Sequencing used glioma tissue, nonneoplastic brain tissue, or PBMCs (not recorded which). These receptors were obtained from a human donor with low-grade glioma or glioblastoma, undergoing nonglioma brain surgery, or in good health (not recorded which). The CDR3 runs from the conserved cysteine through the conserved F or W. The order of the fields is J gene, clone size, V gene, D gene, CDR3 protein, CDR3 DNA. A D gene is named only where the DNA matches it firmly. Clone size appears in some rows only: once, few, many, or a class for an expanded clone.

J: TRBJ1-3; size: NA; V: TRBV9; D: NA; CDR3: CASSVAGQGQGNTIYF; DNA: TGTGCCAGCAGCGTAGCCGGACAAGGGCAAGGAAACACCATATATTTT
J: TRBJ2-5; size: many; V: TRBV27; D: NA; CDR3: CASSRSGPAQETQYF; DNA: TGTGCCAGCAGTCGGTCCGGACCGGCTCAAGAGACCCAGTACTTC
J: TRBJ1-5; size: NA; V: TRBV25-1; D: NA; CDR3: CASSENYSNQPRHF; DNA: TGTGCCAGCAGTGAGAACTATAGCAATCAGCCCCGTCATTTT
J: TRBJ2-7; size: few; V: TRBV7-6; D: TRBD2; CDR3: CASSRPDGTSGRGINEQYF; DNA: TGTGCCAGCAGTCGCCCCGACGGGACTAGCGGGAGAGGTATCAACGAGCAGTACTTC
J: TRBJ1-1; size: few; V: TRBV19; D: TRBD1; CDR3: CASIGTGGITEAFF; DNA: TGTGCCAGTATCGGGACAGGGGGAATCACTGAAGCTTTCTTT
J: TRBJ2-5; size: NA; V: TRBV2; D: TRBD2; CDR3: CASSASRTRTQYF; DNA: TGTGCCAGCAGCGCGAGCCGGACTAGGACCCAGTACTTC
J: TRBJ2-2; size: NA; V: TRBV24-1; D: TRBD2; CDR3: CATGTSGANTGELFF; DNA: TGTGCCACTGGGACTAGCGGGGCTAACACCGGGGAGCTGTTTTTT
J: TRBJ2-7; size: few; V: TRBV11-2; D: NA; CDR3: CASRRLGVYEQYF; DNA: TGTGCCAGCAGGCGTTTGGGGGTCTACGAGCAGTACTTC
J: TRBJ1-1; size: many; V: TRBV7-9; D: NA; CDR3: CASSGNVGTEAFF; DNA: TGTGCCAGCAGCGGCAATGTGGGCACTGAAGCTTTCTTT
J: TRBJ2-1; size: many; V: TRBV6-1; D: NA; CDR3: CASRAQGGYNEQFF; DNA: TGTGCCAGCAGGGCCCAGGGAGGATACAATGAGCAGTTCTTC
J: TRBJ2-3; size: NA; V: TRBV5-1; D: NA; CDR3: CASSLGLESPSDTQYF; DNA: TGCGCCAGCAGCTTGGGACTAGAGTCCCCCTCAGATACGCAGTATTTT
J: TRBJ2-7; size: many; V: TRBV6-1; D: NA; CDR3: CASSPVRSDEQYF; DNA: TGTGCCAGCAGCCCCGTAAGATCCGACGAGCAGTACTTC
J: TRBJ1-1; size: many; V: TRBV14; D: NA; CDR3: CASSQELTTGRTEAFF; DNA: TGTGCCAGCAGCCAAGAGTTAACGACCGGGAGGACTGAAGCTTTCTTT
J: TRBJ2-6; size: NA; V: TRBV5-1; D: NA; CDR3: CASSLEFLGGTGANVLTF; DNA: TGCGCCAGCAGCTTGGAGTTCCTGGGGGGAACTGGGGCCAACGTCCTGACTTTC
J: TRBJ2-2; size: NA; V: TRBV7-9; D: NA; CDR3: CASSFLGSRGTGELFF; DNA: TGTGCCAGCAGCTTTCTGGGGTCCCGTGGCACCGGGGAGCTGTTTTTT
J: TRBJ1-1; size: NA; V: TRBV6-2/TRBV6-3; D: TRBD1; CDR3: CASSFRQGGSTEAFF; DNA: TGTGCCAGCAGTTTTCGACAGGGAGGAAGCACTGAAGCTTTCTTT
J: TRBJ2-7; size: many; V: TRBV27; D: TRBD2; CDR3: CASRPLPGLAGNEQYF; DNA: TGTGCCAGCAGGCCTTTACCGGGACTAGCGGGAAACGAGCAGTACTTC
J: TRBJ2-7; size: once; V: TRBV28; D: NA; CDR3: CASSPPRETYEQYF; DNA: TGTGCCAGCAGTCCCCCCCGGGAGACCTACGAGCAGTACTTC
J: TRBJ1-5; size: few; V: TRBV12-3/TRBV12-4; D: NA; CDR3: CASSFVGGSNQPQHF; DNA: TGTGCCAGCAGTTTCGTTGGGGGGTCCAATCAGCCCCAGCATTTT
J: TRBJ2-1; size: many; V: TRBV7-9; D: TRBD2; CDR3: CASEGLASYNEQFF; DNA: TGTGCCAGCGAAGGACTAGCCTCCTACAATGAGCAGTTCTTC